This T cell receptor (beta chain) was identified during a study of blood T cell repertoires in COVID-19. Germline loops: CDR1 MDHEN, CDR2 SYDVKM. This CDR3 spans 13 amino acids. The V end lost 7 bases, the J end lost 5 bases, and 14 bases lay between the germline ends. Here immunoSEQ multiplex PCR was the method, and the copy in TCRdb shows in-frame clones only, minus some. This table holds around 310,000 clones, around 90% found once. This TCR was recovered from a woman aged 25-40 years with COVID-19, enrolled during active disease. Sequenced material: peripheral blood. The chain uses TRBV28 and TRBJ1-1; D possibly corresponds to TRBD1 (5 bases). CDR3 loop: CASTGGGGTEAFF. DNA for the CDR3: TGTGCCAGCACCGGGGGAGGCGGGACTGAAGCTTTCTTT. The variable domain in full, with the rest retrieved from reference TRBV28 and TRBJ1-1, is DVKVTQSSRYLVKRTGEKVFLECVQDMDHENMFWYRQDPGLGLRLIYFSYDVKMKEKGDIPEGYSVSREKKERFSLILESASTNQTSMYLCASTGGGGTEAFFGQGTRLTVV.